This record looks at one T cell receptor (beta chain) sequence and its context. The antigen remains unidentified. The trim removed 8 bases at V and 2 bases at J, leaving 7 bases unmatched. From germline, CDR1 is MNHEY and CDR2 SVGAGI. This CDR3 comprises 14 residues. This entry is derived from a study of HIV-infected patients and healthy controls. All unsorted peripheral T cells were captured because whole blood was used without fractionation. Around 530 ng RNA was reverse transcribed with alpha and beta constant-region primers. Using multiplexing indices, alpha and beta chain libraries were generated apart by chain-specific third strand synthesis. Each molecule carried a 12-nucleotide identifier made of two joined random hexamers added before amplification. TCRdb re-called the 5' RACE reads through MiXCR, storing one row per CDR3 protein. Seen here are roughly 9,100 distinct CDR3 sequences, about 5% observed once, and the top ten hold 7% to 9%.

General observations from the study: Healthy controls shared more CDR3 sequences between individuals than HIV-infected patients did. Healthy control repertoires had roughly threefold more distinct CDR3s than untreated HIV+ repertoires, and higher Shannon diversity.

This receptor was obtained from an adult in good health. This sequence joins TRBV6-5 and TRBJ2-5, with TRBD2 matching over 8 bases. The sample consisted of blood. CDR3 in amino acids: CASREGGDQETQYF. The CDR3 DNA is TGTGCCAGCCGGGAGGGAGGGGATCAAGAGACCCAGTACTTC.